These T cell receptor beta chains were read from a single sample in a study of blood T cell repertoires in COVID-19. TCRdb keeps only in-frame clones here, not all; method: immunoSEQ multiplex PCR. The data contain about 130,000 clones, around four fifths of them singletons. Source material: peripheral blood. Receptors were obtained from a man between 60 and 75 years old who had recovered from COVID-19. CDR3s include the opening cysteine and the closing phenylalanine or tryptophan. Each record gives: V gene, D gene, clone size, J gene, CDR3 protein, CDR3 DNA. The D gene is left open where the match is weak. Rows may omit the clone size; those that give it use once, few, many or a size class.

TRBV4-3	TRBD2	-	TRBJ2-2	CASSQELAGTGELFF	TGCGCCAGCAGCCAAGAACTAGCGGGAACCGGGGAGCTGTTTTTT
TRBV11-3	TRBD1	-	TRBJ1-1	CASSSGQVNTEAFF	TGTGCCAGCAGCAGCGGACAGGTGAACACTGAAGCTTTCTTT
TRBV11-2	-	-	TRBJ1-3	CASSLDPPASTSGNTIYF	TGTGCCAGCAGCTTAGATCCCCCAGCGTCCACCTCTGGAAACACCATATATTTT
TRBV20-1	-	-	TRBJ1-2	CSATTGYGYTF	TGCAGTGCTACGACAGGCTATGGCTACACCTTC
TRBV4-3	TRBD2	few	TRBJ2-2	CASSQELAGVTGELFF	TGCGCCAGCAGCCAAGAACTAGCGGGGGTTACCGGGGAGCTGTTTTTT
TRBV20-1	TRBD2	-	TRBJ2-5	CSASDPGLAGVTETQYF	TGCAGTGCTAGTGATCCGGGACTAGCGGGAGTCACAGAGACCCAGTACTTC
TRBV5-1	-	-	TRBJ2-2	CASSLLGGASTGELFF	TGCGCCAGCAGCCTACTGGGGGGGGCGAGCACCGGGGAGCTGTTTTTT
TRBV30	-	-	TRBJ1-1	CAWTIRTATEAFF	TGTGCCTGGACCATAAGGACAGCTACTGAAGCTTTCTTT
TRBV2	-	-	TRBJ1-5	CASSVLGNSNQPQHF	TGTGCCAGCAGCGTCCTCGGGAATAGCAATCAGCCCCAGCATTTT
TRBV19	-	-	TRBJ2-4	CASSMRDTKNIQYF	TGTGCCAGTAGTATGAGAGATACCAAAAACATTCAGTACTTC
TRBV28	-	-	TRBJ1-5	CASSLAGINQPQHF	TGTGCCAGCAGTTTGGCAGGGATCAATCAGCCCCAGCATTTT
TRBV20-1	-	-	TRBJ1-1	CSASGRLNTEAFF	TGCAGTGCTAGTGGCAGGTTGAACACTGAAGCTTTCTTT
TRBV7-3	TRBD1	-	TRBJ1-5	CASSFGQGERQPQHF	TGTGCCAGCAGCTTCGGACAGGGCGAACGTCAGCCCCAGCATTTT
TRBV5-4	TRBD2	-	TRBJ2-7	CASSLPGGSYEQYF	TGTGCCAGCAGCTTGCCGGGGGGGTCGTACGAGCAGTACTTC
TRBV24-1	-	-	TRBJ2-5	CATARGGGETQYF	TGTGCCACCGCGCGGGGAGGGGGGGAGACCCAGTACTTC
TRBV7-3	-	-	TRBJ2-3	CASRPGWAGDTQYF	TGTGCCAGCAGGCCGGGATGGGCGGGAGATACGCAGTATTTT
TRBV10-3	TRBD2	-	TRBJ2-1	CAISESGTSGGGLFF	TGTGCCATCAGTGAATCTGGGACTAGCGGGGGGGGGCTGTTCTTC
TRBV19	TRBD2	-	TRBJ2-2	CASSMESTSGNTGELFF	TGTGCCAGTAGTATGGAGTCGACTAGCGGGAACACCGGGGAGCTGTTTTTT
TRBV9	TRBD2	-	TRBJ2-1	CASSVASGGYNEQFF	TGTGCCAGCAGCGTGGCTAGCGGGGGCTACAATGAGCAGTTCTTC
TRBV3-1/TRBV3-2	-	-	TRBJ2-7	CASSPRITPYEQYF	TGTGCCAGCAGCCCCAGGATCACCCCCTACGAGCAGTACTTC
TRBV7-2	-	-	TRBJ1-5	CASSLETGYSNQPQHF	TGTGCCAGCAGCTTAGAGACAGGCTATAGCAATCAGCCCCAGCATTTT
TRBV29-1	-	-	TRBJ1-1	CSAGTTEAFF	TGCAGCGCCGGTACCACTGAAGCTTTCTTT
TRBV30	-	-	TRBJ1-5	CAWSVPGGAGNQPQHF	TGTGCCTGGAGTGTACCCGGAGGGGCAGGGAATCAGCCCCAGCATTTT
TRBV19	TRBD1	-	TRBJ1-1	CASSMVRGRFDTEAFF	TGTGCCAGTAGTATGGTCAGGGGGCGATTCGACACTGAAGCTTTCTTT
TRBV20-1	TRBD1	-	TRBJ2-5	CSASGQESETQYF	TGCAGTGCTAGTGGACAGGAGTCGGAGACCCAGTACTTC
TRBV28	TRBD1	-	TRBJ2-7	CASSGQGAGEQYF	TGTGCCAGCAGTGGACAGGGGGCTGGCGAGCAGTACTTC
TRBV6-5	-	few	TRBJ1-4	CASSPELANEKLFF	TGTGCCAGCAGTCCGGAGTTGGCTAATGAAAAACTGTTTTTT
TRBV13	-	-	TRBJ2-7	CASRLMGTPYEQYF	TGTGCCAGCCGCCTAATGGGGACACCTTACGAGCAGTACTTC
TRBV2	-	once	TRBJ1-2	CASLMGQPVGLNYGYTF	TGTGCCAGCCTCATGGGGCAGCCGGTGGGCCTTAACTATGGCTACACCTTC
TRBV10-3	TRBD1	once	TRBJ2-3	CAITGQGADTQYF	TGTGCCATCACGGGACAGGGGGCAGATACGCAGTATTTT
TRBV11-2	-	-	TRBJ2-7	CASGGAGNEQYF	TGTGCCAGCGGGGGGGCAGGGAACGAGCAGTACTTC
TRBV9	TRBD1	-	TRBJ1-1	CASSRETGNNRAAFF	TGTGCCAGCAGCAGGGAGACAGGGAATAATCGGGCGGCTTTCTTT
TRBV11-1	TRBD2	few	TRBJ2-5	CASSLATSGGYETQYF	TGTGCCAGCAGCTTAGCGACTAGCGGGGGGTATGAGACCCAGTACTTC
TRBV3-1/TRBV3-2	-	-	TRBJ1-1	CASSQDVQGQTEAFF	TGTGCCAGCAGCCAAGACGTACAGGGCCAAACTGAAGCTTTCTTT
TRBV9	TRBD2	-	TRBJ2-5	CASSVAITSGGEETQYF	TGTGCCAGCAGCGTAGCTATCACTAGCGGGGGTGAAGAGACCCAGTACTTC
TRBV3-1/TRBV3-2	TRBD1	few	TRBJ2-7	CASSQEDRGYGYEQYF	TGTGCCAGCAGCCAAGAGGACAGGGGATACGGCTACGAGCAGTACTTC
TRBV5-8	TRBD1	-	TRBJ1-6	CASSLGQGGNSPLHF	TGTGCCAGCAGCTTGGGACAGGGGGGTAATTCACCCCTCCACTTT
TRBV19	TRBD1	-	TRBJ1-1	CASSIYTGGRGTEAFF	TGTGCCAGTAGTATCTATACAGGGGGAAGAGGCACTGAAGCTTTCTTT
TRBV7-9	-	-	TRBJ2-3	CASSPLSWTQYF	TGTGCCAGCAGCCCCCTTAGCTGGACGCAGTATTTT
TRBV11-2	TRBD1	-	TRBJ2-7	CASSLEGGLVGHEQYF	TGTGCCAGCAGCTTAGAAGGGGGCCTTGTCGGCCACGAGCAGTACTTC
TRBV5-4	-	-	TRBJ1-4	CASSPGTTTNEKLFF	TGTGCCAGCAGCCCAGGGACAACAACTAATGAAAAACTGTTTTTT
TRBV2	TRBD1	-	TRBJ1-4	CASRDRGEEKLFF	TGTGCCAGCAGGGACAGGGGCGAGGAAAAACTGTTTTTT
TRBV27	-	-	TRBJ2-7	CASRGEDGSSYEQYF	TGTGCCAGCAGGGGGGAGGACGGGAGCTCCTACGAGCAGTACTTC
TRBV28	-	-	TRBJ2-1	CASSSLRPPHNEQFF	TGTGCCAGCAGTTCCTTGCGCCCACCCCACAATGAGCAGTTCTTC
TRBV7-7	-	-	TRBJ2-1	CASSLGGLADPRSYNEQFF	TGTGCTAGCAGCTTAGGGGGGCTAGCGGATCCTAGGTCCTACAATGAGCAGTTCTTC